Shown below are 10 T cell receptor beta chains from a single sample sequenced in a study of tumor and adjacent non-tumor tissue in lung cancer. Three rounds of nested PCR, following a modified ARM-PCR protocol, produced the TCRbeta library. TCRdb recomputed calls from the multiplex PCR reads with MiXCR, one row per CDR3 protein. Here the sample spans under 150,000 distinct CDR3 sequences, approximately 66% being singletons. RNA was extracted from bulk tissue without any cell sorting. Sequenced material: lung tumor tissue. Receptors were obtained from a man in his sixties with small cell lung cancer.

This clonotype was counted ten times or more. V usage is TRBV20-1 and J usage is TRBJ1-1; tentative D call: TRBD1 (5 bases). CDR1 is DFQATT, CDR2 SNEGSKA, per germline (reference sequence). Trimming cost V 5 bases and J 3 bases, with 13 bases left between them. This CDR3 is 13 amino acids long. The CDR3 reads CSAQGGIDTEAFF. The CDR3 region has the DNA TGCAGTGCTCAGGGAGGCATAGACACTGAAGCTTTCTTT.

This clonotype occurred many times. The chain combines TRBV6-1 with TRBJ2-3; TRBD1 matches at 8 bases. Germline V CDR1 and CDR2: MNHNS, SASEGT. The ends lost 2 bases at V and 1 base at J; junction bases unmatched: 8. The CDR3 is made up of 17 amino acids. CDR3 amino acids: CASSEPPGTGRTDTQYF. CDR3 in DNA: TGTGCCAGCAGTGAACCCCCCGGGACAGGCCGCACAGATACGCAGTATTTT.

Remarks on this clonotype: A read error may produce the germline difference seen at one junction end. The rearrangement links TRBV4-1 to TRBJ2-7; 8 bases fit TRBD2. Germline V gene lookup returns CDR1 MGHRA and CDR2 YSYEKL. The CDR3 has 15 residues. The CDR3: CASNQDRGGRSEQYF. The CDR3, as DNA: TGCGCCAGCAACCAAGATCGGGGGGGGAGGAGCGAGCAGTACTTC.

On this clonotype: A much larger clone lies a single base off, so this may be a read error. This sequence joins TRBV20-1 and TRBJ2-1; no reliable D call. Germline loops: CDR1 DFQATT, CDR2 SNEGSKA (reference sequence). This CDR3 region has 13 residues. The ends were cut back, 3 bases at V and 0 bases at J, with 6 bases in the middle. The CDR3 sequence: CSASESSYNEQFF. The CDR3 region has the DNA TGCAGTGCTAGCGAGAGCTCCTACAATGAGCAGTTCTTC.

To note about this clonotype: The germline gene is not matched at one end of the junction; a read error may be the cause. V and J are TRBV6-1 and TRBJ2-2; 8 bases align to TRBD2. This CDR3 contains 15 residues. Germline CDR1 is MNHNS and CDR2 is SASEGT. The CDR3 DNA reads as TGTGCCAGCAGTCCTGGACTAGCAGGGACCGGGGAGCTGCTTTTT. This encodes CASSPGLAGTGELLF.

In regard to this clonotype: The junction differs from germline at one of its ends, possibly a read error. The CDR3 loop reads CASTSESLAGYNEQIF. CDR3 nucleotides: TGTGCCAGCACCTCGGAATCGCTAGCTGGATACAATGAGCAGATCTTC. V and J are TRBV11-2 and TRBJ2-1, with D perhaps TRBD2 (5 bases). Germline loops: CDR1 SGHAT, CDR2 FQNNGV. The CDR3 has 16 amino acids.

This clonotype was counted only a few times. Relative to the germline gene, one junction end is altered; a read error may explain this. This chain connects TRBV7-9 to TRBJ2-6; 8 positions match TRBD2. The CDR3 covers 15 residues. The V gene's germline CDR1 is SEHNR and CDR2 FQNEAQ (reference sequence). In DNA form, the CDR3 reads TGTGCCAGCAGGCTTTCGGGGGGGGGGGCCAACGTCCTGACATTC. Translating it yields CASRLSGGGANVLTF.

The chain recombines TRBV13 with TRBJ2-7; D perhaps matches TRBD1 (6 bases). This CDR3 is 15 amino acids long. V lost 4 bases and J lost 1, with 14 bases in between. Germline V gene sequence: CDR1 PRHDT, CDR2 FYEKMQ (reference sequence). Here the CDR3 DNA reads TGTGCCAGCAGCTATCCAGGGGCCCAATCCTACGAGCAGTACTTC. Its protein product is CASSYPGAQSYEQYF.

Concerning this clonotype: This clone may be a read error of a much larger clone one base away. The chain couples TRBV11-1 to TRBJ2-1, with 12 positions matching TRBD2. The CDR3 totals 17 residues. CDR1 is SGHAT, CDR2 FQDESV, per germline (reference sequence). The junction had 11 bases not matched to a gene; V was cut back by 2 bases and J by 9 bases. The CDR3 loop is CASSLRLTSGRLSEQFF. The CDR3 nucleotides read TGTGCCAGCAGCTTACGACTTACTAGCGGGAGGCTCAGTGAGCAGTTCTTC.

This sequence joins TRBV18 and TRBJ2-7, with 7 bases matching TRBD2. After removal of 3 bases from V and 3 bases from J, the junction contained 2 bases not matched to a gene. Looked up from germline, CDR1 is KGHSH and CDR2 is LQKENI. CDR3 length equals 13 residues. The CDR3 nucleotides are TGTGCCAGCTCACCGGGGGGGAACTACGAGCAGTACGTC. Translated: CASSPGGNYEQYV.